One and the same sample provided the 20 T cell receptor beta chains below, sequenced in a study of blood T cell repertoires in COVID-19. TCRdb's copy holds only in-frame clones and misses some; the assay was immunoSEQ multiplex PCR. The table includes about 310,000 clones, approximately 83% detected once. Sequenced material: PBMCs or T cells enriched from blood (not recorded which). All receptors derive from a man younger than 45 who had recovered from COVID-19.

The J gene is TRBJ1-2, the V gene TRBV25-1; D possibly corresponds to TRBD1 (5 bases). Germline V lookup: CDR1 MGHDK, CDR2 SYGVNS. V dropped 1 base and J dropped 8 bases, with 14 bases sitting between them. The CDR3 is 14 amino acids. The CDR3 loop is CASSELSGLEGYTF. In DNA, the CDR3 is TGTGCCAGCAGTGAATTGTCAGGGTTGGAAGGCTACACCTTC.

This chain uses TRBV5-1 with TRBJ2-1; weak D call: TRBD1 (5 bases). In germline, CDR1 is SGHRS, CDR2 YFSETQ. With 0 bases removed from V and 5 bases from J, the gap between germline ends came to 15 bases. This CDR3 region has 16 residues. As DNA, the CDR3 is TGCGCCAGCAGCTTGGTAGGGGCGTCAGGGAACAATGAGCAGTTCTTC. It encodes CASSLVGASGNNEQFF.

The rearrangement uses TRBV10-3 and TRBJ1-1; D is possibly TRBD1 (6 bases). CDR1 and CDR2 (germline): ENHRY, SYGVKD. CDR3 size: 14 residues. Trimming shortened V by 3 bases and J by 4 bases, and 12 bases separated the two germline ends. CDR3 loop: CAISDKQGITEAFF. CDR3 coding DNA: TGTGCCATCAGTGACAAACAGGGAATCACTGAAGCTTTCTTT.

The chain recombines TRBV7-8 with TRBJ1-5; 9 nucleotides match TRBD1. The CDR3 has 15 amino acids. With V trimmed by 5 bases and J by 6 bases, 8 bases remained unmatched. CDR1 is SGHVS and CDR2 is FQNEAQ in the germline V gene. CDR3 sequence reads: CASSPRTGGGQPQHF. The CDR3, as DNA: TGTGCCAGCAGCCCGCGTACAGGGGGCGGTCAGCCCCAGCATTTT.

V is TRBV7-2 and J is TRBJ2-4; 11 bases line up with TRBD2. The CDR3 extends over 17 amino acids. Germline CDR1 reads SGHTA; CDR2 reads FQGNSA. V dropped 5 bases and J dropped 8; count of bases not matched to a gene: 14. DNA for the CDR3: TGTGCCAGCAGCCCACCTATAGCGGGGGGGAAGTTGGACATTCAGTACTTC. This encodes CASSPPIAGGKLDIQYF.

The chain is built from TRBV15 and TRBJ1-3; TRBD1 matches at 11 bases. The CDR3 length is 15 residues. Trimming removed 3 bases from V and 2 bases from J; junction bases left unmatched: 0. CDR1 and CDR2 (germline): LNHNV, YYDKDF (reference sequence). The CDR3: CATSRDRGPGNTIYF. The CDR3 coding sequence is TGTGCCACCAGCAGGGACAGGGGGCCTGGAAACACCATATATTTT.

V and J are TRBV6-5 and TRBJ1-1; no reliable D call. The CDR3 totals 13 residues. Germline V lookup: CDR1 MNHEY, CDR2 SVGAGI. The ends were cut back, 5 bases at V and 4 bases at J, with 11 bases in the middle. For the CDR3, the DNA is TGTGCCAGCAGTCGACCCGGGGTCACTGAAGCTTTCTTT. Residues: CASSRPGVTEAFF.

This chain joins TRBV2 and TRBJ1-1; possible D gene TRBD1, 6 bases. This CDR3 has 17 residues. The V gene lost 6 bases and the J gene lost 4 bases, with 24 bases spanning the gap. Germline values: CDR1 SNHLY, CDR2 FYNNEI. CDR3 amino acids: CASSLIMGGPGGTEAFF. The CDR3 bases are TGTGCCAGCAGCTTAATCATGGGGGGCCCGGGGGGCACTGAAGCTTTCTTT.

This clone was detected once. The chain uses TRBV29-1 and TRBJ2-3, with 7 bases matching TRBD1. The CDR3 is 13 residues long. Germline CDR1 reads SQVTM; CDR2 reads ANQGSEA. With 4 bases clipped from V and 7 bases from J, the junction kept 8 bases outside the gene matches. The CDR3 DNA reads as TGCAGCGTTGGTAAAGGGGGCGGTAATACGCAGTATTTT. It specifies CSVGKGGGNTQYF.

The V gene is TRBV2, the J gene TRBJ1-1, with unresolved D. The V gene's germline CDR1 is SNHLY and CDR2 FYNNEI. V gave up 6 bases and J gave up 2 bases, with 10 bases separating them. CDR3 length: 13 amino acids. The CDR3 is CASREDGNTEAFF. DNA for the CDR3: TGTGCCAGCAGGGAGGACGGAAACACTGAAGCTTTCTTT.

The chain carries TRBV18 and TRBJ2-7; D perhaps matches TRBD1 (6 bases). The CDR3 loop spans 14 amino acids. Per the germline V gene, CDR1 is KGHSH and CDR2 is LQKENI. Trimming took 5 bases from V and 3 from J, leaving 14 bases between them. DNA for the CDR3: TGTGCCAGCTCAACCGGGACAACCGGCTACGAGCAGTACTTC. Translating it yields CASSTGTTGYEQYF. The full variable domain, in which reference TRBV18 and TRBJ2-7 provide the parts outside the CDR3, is NAGVMQNPRHLVRRRGQEARLRCSPMKGHSHVYWYRQLPEEGLKFMVYLQKENIIDESGMPKERFSAEFPKEGPSILRIQQVVRGDSAAYFCASSTGTTGYEQYFGPGTRLTVT.

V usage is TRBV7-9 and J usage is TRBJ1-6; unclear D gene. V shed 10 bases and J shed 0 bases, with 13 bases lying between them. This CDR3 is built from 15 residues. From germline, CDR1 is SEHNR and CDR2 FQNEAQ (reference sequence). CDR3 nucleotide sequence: TGTGCCACCCCCCTTACCAGCTCCTATAATTCACCCCTCCACTTT. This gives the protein CATPLTSSYNSPLHF.

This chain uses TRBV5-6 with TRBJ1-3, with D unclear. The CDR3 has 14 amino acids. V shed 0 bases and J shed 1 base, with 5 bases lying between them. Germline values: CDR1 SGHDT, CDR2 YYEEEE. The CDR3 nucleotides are TGTGCCAGCAGCTTGGTTAATTCTGGAAACACCATATATTTT. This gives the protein CASSLVNSGNTIYF.

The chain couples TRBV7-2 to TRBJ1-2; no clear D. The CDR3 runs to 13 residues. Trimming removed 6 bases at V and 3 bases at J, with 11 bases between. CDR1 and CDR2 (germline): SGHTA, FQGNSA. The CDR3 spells CASSPSRDYGYTF. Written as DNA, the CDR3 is TGTGCCAGCAGTCCCTCGAGAGACTATGGCTACACCTTC.

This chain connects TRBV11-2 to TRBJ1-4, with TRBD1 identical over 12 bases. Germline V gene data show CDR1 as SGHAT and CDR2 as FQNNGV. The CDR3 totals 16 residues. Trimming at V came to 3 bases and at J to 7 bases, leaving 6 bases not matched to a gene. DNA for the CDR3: TGTGCCAGCAGCTTGGGACAGGGGGCTTTCCGTGAAAAACTGTTTTTT. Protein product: CASSLGQGAFREKLFF.

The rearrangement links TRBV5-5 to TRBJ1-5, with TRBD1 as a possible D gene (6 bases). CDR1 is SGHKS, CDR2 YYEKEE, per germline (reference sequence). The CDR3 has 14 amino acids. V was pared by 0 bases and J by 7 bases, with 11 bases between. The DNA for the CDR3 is TGTGCCAGCAGCTTGGGGGGGCCGATCCAGCCCCAGCATTTT. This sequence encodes CASSLGGPIQPQHF.

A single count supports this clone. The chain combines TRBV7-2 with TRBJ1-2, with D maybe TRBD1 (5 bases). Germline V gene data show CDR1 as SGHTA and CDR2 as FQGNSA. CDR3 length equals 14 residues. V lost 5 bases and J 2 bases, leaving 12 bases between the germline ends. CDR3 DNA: TGTGCCAGCAGCCCAAACCGGGGGAACTATGGCTACACCTTC. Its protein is CASSPNRGNYGYTF.

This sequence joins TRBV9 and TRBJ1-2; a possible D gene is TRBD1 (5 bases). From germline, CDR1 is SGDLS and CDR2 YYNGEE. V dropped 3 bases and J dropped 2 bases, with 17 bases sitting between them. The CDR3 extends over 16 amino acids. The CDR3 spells CASSGWTPTQNYGYTF. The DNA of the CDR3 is TGTGCCAGCAGCGGTTGGACACCGACCCAAAACTATGGCTACACCTTC.

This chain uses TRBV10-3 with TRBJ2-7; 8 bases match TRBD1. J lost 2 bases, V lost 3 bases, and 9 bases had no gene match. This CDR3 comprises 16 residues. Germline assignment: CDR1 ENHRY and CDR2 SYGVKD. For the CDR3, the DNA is TGTGCCATCAGTGACTCCGGACAGGGAAGCGCCTACGAGCAGTACTTC. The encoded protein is CAISDSGQGSAYEQYF.

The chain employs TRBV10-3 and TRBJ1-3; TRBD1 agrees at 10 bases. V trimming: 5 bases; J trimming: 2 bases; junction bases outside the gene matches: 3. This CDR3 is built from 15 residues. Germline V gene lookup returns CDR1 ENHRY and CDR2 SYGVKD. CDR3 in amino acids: CAISRDRGPGNTIYF. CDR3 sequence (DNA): TGTGCCATCAGTCGGGACAGGGGCCCTGGAAACACCATATATTTT.